This section outlines one T cell receptor beta chain sequence together with its context. Profiled with immunoSEQ multiplex PCR; TCRdb holds only in-frame clones, not every one. Among about 58,000 clones, 91% were seen once, and the ten largest hold under 0.6%. This record belongs to a study of T cell changes during pregnancy in multiple sclerosis. This TCR was sampled from a female donor in good health, enrolled as a control in a pregnancy study. This specimen consisted of CD4+ T cells from peripheral blood mononuclear cells, obtained after pregnancy.

The CDR3 sequence: CASMGGSTGELFF. DNA of the CDR3: TGTGCCAGCATGGGGGGGAGCACCGGGGAGCTGTTTTTT. V gene TRBV13 combines with J gene TRBJ2-2, with 7 bases lining up with TRBD2. J was trimmed by 4 bases and V by 7 bases; bases with no gene match: 3. Germline V lookup: CDR1 PRHDT, CDR2 FYEKMQ (reference sequence). The CDR3 is 13 residues long.